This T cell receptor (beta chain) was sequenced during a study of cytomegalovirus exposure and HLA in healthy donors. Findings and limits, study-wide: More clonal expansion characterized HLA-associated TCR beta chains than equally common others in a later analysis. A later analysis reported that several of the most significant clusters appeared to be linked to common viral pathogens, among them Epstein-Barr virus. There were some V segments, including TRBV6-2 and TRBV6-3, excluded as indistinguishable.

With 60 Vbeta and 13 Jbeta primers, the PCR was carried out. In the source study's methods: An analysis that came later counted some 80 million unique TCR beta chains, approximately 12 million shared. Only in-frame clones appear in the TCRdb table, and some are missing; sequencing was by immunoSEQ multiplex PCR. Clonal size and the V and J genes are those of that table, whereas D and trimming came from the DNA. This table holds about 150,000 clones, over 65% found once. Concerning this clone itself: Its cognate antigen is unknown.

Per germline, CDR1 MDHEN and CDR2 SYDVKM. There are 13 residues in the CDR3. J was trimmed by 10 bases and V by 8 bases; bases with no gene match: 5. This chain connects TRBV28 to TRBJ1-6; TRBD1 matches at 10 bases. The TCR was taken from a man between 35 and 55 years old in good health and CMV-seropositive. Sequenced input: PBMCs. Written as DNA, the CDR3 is TGTGCCAGCTACCGGGACAGGGGATCACCCCTCCACTTT. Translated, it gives CASYRDRGSPLHF.